This entry concerns a single TCR beta chain. The target antigen is unknown. V was cut by 11 bases and J by 2 bases, with 13 bases left in between. Germline assignment: CDR1 LNHDA and CDR2 SQIVND (reference sequence). The CDR3 spans 14 residues. Collection of blood occurred at baseline, at cycle 4 day 1, and at cycle 7 day 1. Generated by immunoSEQ multiplex PCR, the TCRdb table keeps only in-frame clones and is missing some. The sample has about 45,000 clones, 70% to 90% seen once. The sample is drawn from a study of OX40 agonist ivuxolimab in advanced cancers. Turning to the study itself: Those treated in dose escalation had hepatocellular carcinoma, melanoma, renal cell cancer or head and neck cancer. People who had prior anti-PD-1, anti-PD-L1 or anti-CTLA-4 therapy could take part, and about 40% had some. Notes on the study in general: Near-lowest levels of clonal expansion characterized partial responders at 0.1-3.0 mg/kg.

Sequencing used CD4+ or CD8+ T cells sorted from blood, obtained in a trial of the OX40 agonist ivuxolimab. The chain couples TRBV19 to TRBJ1-6; the D gene is possibly TRBD1 (5 bases). The receptor's source is an adult with an advanced solid tumor such as melanoma, head and neck, liver or kidney cancer. The CDR3 bases are TGTGCCCGTACACCGGGACCCTATAATTCACCCCTCCACTTT. This gives the protein CARTPGPYNSPLHF.